The 31 T cell receptor beta chains reported below all come from one sample, sequenced in a study of blood T cell repertoires in COVID-19. Clones were sequenced by immunoSEQ multiplex PCR, and TCRdb holds only the in-frame ones, with some missing. The sample shows roughly 150,000 clones, approximately 82% of them seen only once. The sequenced sample consisted of peripheral blood. The receptors derive from a woman aged 45-59 years in a cohort sampled during active or convalescent COVID-19.

This rearrangement joins TRBV2 to TRBJ2-4; 14 nucleotides match TRBD2. V trimming: 4 bases; J trimming: 9 bases; junction bases outside the gene matches: 5. Germline CDR1 and CDR2: SNHLY and FYNNEI. There are 15 residues in the CDR3. This CDR3 is CASSGTSGGTSIQYF. In DNA, the CDR3 is TGTGCCAGCAGTGGGACTAGCGGGGGGACTAGCATTCAGTACTTC.

CDR3 loop: CASSEREFNQPQHF. In DNA form, the CDR3 reads TGTGCCAGCAGTGAACGGGAGTTTAATCAGCCCCAGCATTTT. The chain uses TRBV6-1 and TRBJ1-5; no reliable D call. In germline, CDR1 is MNHNS, CDR2 SASEGT. V was shortened by 2 bases and J by 4 bases, with 9 bases between the two germline ends. The CDR3 consists of 14 residues.

The rearrangement links TRBV29-1 to TRBJ2-1; 8 bases line up with TRBD2. The germline V gene encodes CDR1 SQVTM and CDR2 ANQGSEA. V was pared by 1 base and J by 5 bases, with 10 bases of the junction left unmatched. The CDR3 is made up of 16 amino acids. This CDR3 reads CSVEGWGGGPNNEQFF. DNA for the CDR3: TGCAGCGTTGAAGGTTGGGGCGGGGGGCCGAACAATGAGCAGTTCTTC.

The rearrangement joins TRBV7-2 to TRBJ1-2; 9 bases fit TRBD1. CDR1 and CDR2 from the germline V gene are SGHTA and FQGNSA. CDR3 length equals 15 residues. V was pared by 0 bases and J by 6 bases, with 5 bases of the junction left unmatched. CDR3 in DNA: TGTGCCAGCAGCTTAGCGACGGGACAGGGTCATGGCTACACCTTC. It encodes CASSLATGQGHGYTF.

V and J are TRBV10-3 and TRBJ1-5; TRBD1 is a possible D gene (6 bases). V was pared by 3 bases and J by 5 bases, with 11 bases between. The CDR3 covers 14 residues. The germline CDR1 and CDR2 sequences are ENHRY and SYGVKD. As DNA, the CDR3 is TGTGCCATCAGTGATGCTGGGGGCGATCAGCCCCAGCATTTT. This encodes CAISDAGGDQPQHF.

The rearrangement joins TRBV5-6 to TRBJ2-7; TRBD1 matches 10 bases. This CDR3 has 17 residues. From germline, CDR1 is SGHDT and CDR2 YYEEEE. V gave up 4 bases and J gave up 0 bases; unmatched junction bases: 10. CDR3 coding DNA: TGTGCCAGCAGCCCGCGCAGGACAGGGGGGGCCTCCTACGAGCAGTACTTC. The encoded protein is CASSPRRTGGASYEQYF.

The rearrangement uses TRBV11-2 and TRBJ2-7, with a possible D match to TRBD2 (6 bases). This CDR3 contains 14 residues. Trimming took off 1 base at V and 2 bases at J, with 9 bases between the two ends. Germline values: CDR1 SGHAT, CDR2 FQNNGV. CDR3 nucleotides: TGTGCCAGCAGCTTAGGGCGGGACGCCTACGAGCAGTACTTC. Its protein product is CASSLGRDAYEQYF.

The chain combines TRBV2 with TRBJ1-1; D perhaps matches TRBD1 (5 bases). V was clipped by 6 bases and J by 5 bases, with 16 bases between them. Germline V CDR1 and CDR2: SNHLY, FYNNEI. This CDR3 contains 14 residues. The CDR3 loop is CASRGDSGNTEAFF. For the CDR3, the DNA is TGTGCCAGCAGGGGGGACTCTGGGAATACTGAAGCTTTCTTT.

Of note for this clone: The same CDR3 can be traced to other DNA sequences in this sample. The genes are TRBV19 and TRBJ2-1, with unresolved D. There are 14 residues in the CDR3. V lost 3 bases and J lost 1, with 7 bases in between. From germline, CDR1 is LNHDA and CDR2 SQIVND (reference sequence). For the CDR3, the DNA is TGTGCCAGTAGTATGGGCGCGTCCTACAATGAGCAGTTCTTC. Translation: CASSMGASYNEQFF. The variable domain in full, completed from reference TRBV19 and TRBJ2-1, reads DGGITQSPKYLFRKEGQNVTLSCEQNLNHDAMYWYRQDPGQGLRLIYYSQIVNDFQKGDIAEGYSVSREKKESFPLTVTSAQKNPTAFYLCASSMGASYNEQFFGPGTRLTVL.

The chain couples TRBV12-5 to TRBJ2-2; 12 bases are a match to TRBD2. The CDR3 loop spans 21 amino acids. CDR1 and CDR2 (germline): LGHNT, FRNRAP. Losses at the gene ends were 2 bases for V and 2 bases for J; bases not matched to a gene: 15. CDR3 sequence: CASGLIPLQTSGGRNTGELFF. CDR3 nucleotides: TGTGCTAGTGGTTTGATTCCCCTGCAGACTAGCGGGGGCCGAAACACCGGGGAGCTGTTTTTT.

This chain connects TRBV9 to TRBJ1-2, with D possibly being TRBD1 (6 bases). Germline loops: CDR1 SGDLS, CDR2 YYNGEE. The CDR3 is 14 residues long. V dropped 0 bases and J dropped 6 bases, with 12 bases sitting between them. For the CDR3, the DNA is TGTGCCAGCAGCGTAGCTGCGGGGGCGGATGGCTACACCTTC. This sequence encodes CASSVAAGADGYTF.

The chain uses TRBV24-1 and TRBJ2-5; 7 nucleotides agree with TRBD2. CDR1 and CDR2 (germline): KGHDR, SFDVKD. V dropped 4 bases and J dropped 5; count of bases not matched to a gene: 9. The CDR3 is 15 amino acids. CDR3 sequence reads: CATSEGGTGWETQYF. The CDR3 coding sequence is TGTGCCACCAGTGAGGGAGGGACCGGGTGGGAGACCCAGTACTTC.

V gene TRBV30 combines with J gene TRBJ1-2; D is ambiguous. The CDR3 runs 15 residues. Trimming removed 4 bases at V and 8 bases at J, with 23 bases between. Germline lookup yields CDR1 GTSNPN and CDR2 SVGIG (reference sequence). Here the CDR3 reads CAWTTRGSDAKGYTF. CDR3 sequence (DNA): TGTGCCTGGACCACGCGGGGATCGGACGCTAAGGGCTACACCTTC.

V is TRBV6-5 and J is TRBJ1-1; D is uncertain. The V end was cut by 2 bases, the J end by 0 bases, with 10 bases between. The CDR3 runs 15 residues. CDR1 is MNHEY, CDR2 SVGAGI, per germline. The chain's CDR3 is CASSYAAAMNTEAFF. The CDR3 DNA reads as TGTGCCAGCAGTTACGCGGCAGCCATGAACACTGAAGCTTTCTTT.

The genes are TRBV3-1 (or the pseudogene TRBV3-2) and TRBJ1-3; D is perhaps TRBD1 (5 bases). The V end was cut by 4 bases, the J end by 1 base, with 14 bases between. This CDR3 has 16 amino acids. Germline CDR1 LGHDT, CDR2 YNNKEL (reference sequence). CDR3 sequence reads: CASSPDWQGSGNTIYF. For the CDR3, the DNA is TGTGCCAGCAGCCCTGACTGGCAGGGTTCTGGAAACACCATATATTTT.

The chain combines TRBV4-3 with TRBJ1-2; perhaps TRBD1 as D (5 bases). This CDR3 spans 14 amino acids. Germline V gene lookup returns CDR1 LGHNA and CDR2 YSLEER. V was shortened by 1 base and J by 4 bases, with 10 bases between the two germline ends. CDR3 protein: CASSQAGQLYGYTF. In DNA form, the CDR3 reads TGCGCCAGCAGCCAAGCCGGACAACTCTATGGCTACACCTTC.

The J gene is TRBJ2-7, the V gene TRBV2; 7 bases agree with TRBD1. The germline CDR1 and CDR2 sequences are SNHLY and FYNNEI. V dropped 7 bases and J dropped 4; count of bases not matched to a gene: 19. CDR3 length: 17 amino acids. CDR3 sequence reads: CASTFTAPGTAPYEQYF. The CDR3 DNA reads as TGTGCCAGCACATTTACAGCACCCGGGACAGCTCCTTACGAGCAGTACTTC.

The chain joins TRBV7-9 to TRBJ1-2; 8 bases map to TRBD1. Germline V CDR1 and CDR2: SEHNR, FQNEAQ (reference sequence). The CDR3 runs 16 residues. Losses at the gene ends were 1 base for V and 4 bases for J; bases not matched to a gene: 8. CDR3 protein: CASSLGTGGAAYGYTF. DNA of the CDR3: TGTGCCAGCAGCTTAGGAACAGGGGGTGCCGCCTATGGCTACACCTTC.

The rearrangement uses TRBV19 and TRBJ1-2; 7 positions match TRBD1. Germline V gene data show CDR1 as LNHDA and CDR2 as SQIVND (reference sequence). With 4 bases clipped from V and 5 bases from J, the junction kept 7 bases outside the gene matches. The CDR3 length is 14 residues. For the CDR3, the DNA is TGTGCCAGTAGTACTTCAGGGGGTAATTATGGCTACACCTTC. This translates into CASSTSGGNYGYTF. The whole variable domain, filled in from reference TRBV19 and TRBJ1-2, reads DGGITQSPKYLFRKEGQNVTLSCEQNLNHDAMYWYRQDPGQGLRLIYYSQIVNDFQKGDIAEGYSVSREKKESFPLTVTSAQKNPTAFYLCASSTSGGNYGYTFGSGTRLTVV.

J is TRBJ2-7 and V is TRBV2, with 9 bases fitting TRBD2. V shed 10 bases, J shed 5 bases, and the junction held 12 bases outside the gene matches. In germline, CDR1 is SNHLY, CDR2 FYNNEI. This CDR3 is 14 amino acids long. The CDR3 reads CATGPRGGRDEQYF. As DNA, the CDR3 is TGTGCCACCGGCCCGCGGGGGGGGAGGGACGAGCAGTACTTC.

This sequence joins TRBV9 and TRBJ2-7; weak D call: TRBD1 (7 bases). The CDR3 extends over 15 amino acids. Trimming cost V 4 bases and J 5 bases, with 19 bases left between them. From germline, CDR1 is SGDLS and CDR2 YYNGEE. In DNA form, the CDR3 reads TGTGCCAGCAGCACTCAGGGGGGCGCCTTCCACGAGCAGTACTTC. It is translated as CASSTQGGAFHEQYF.

The chain links TRBV11-1 to TRBJ1-4; D not certain. The CDR3 sequence is 15 residues long. The V gene's germline CDR1 is SGHAT and CDR2 FQDESV (reference sequence). V was clipped by 3 bases and J by 0 bases, with 8 bases between them. The CDR3, as DNA: TGTGCCAGCAGCTTTGTCCCTGCAACTAATGAAAAACTGTTTTTT. Translation: CASSFVPATNEKLFF.

This clone turned up a few times. The chain links TRBV6-1 to TRBJ1-4; D not resolved. The CDR3 loop spans 13 amino acids. Looked up from germline, CDR1 is MNHNS and CDR2 is SASEGT. V was pared by 2 bases and J by 8 bases, with 9 bases between. CDR3 DNA: TGTGCCAGCAGTGAAAATGAGGAAGAAAAACTGTTTTTT. This translates into CASSENEEEKLFF.

There are a few counts of this clone. V and J are TRBV24-1 and TRBJ1-5, with 12 bases identical to TRBD1. Germline lookup yields CDR1 KGHDR and CDR2 SFDVKD. The CDR3 length is 19 residues. Trimming took 3 bases from V and 2 from J; bases not matched to a gene: 10. CDR3 sequence: CATSDAGTGGVDGNQPQHF. Written as DNA, the CDR3 is TGTGCCACCAGTGATGCCGGGACAGGGGGCGTTGATGGCAATCAGCCCCAGCATTTT.

This chain links TRBV30 with TRBJ1-1; 10 nucleotides line up with TRBD1. The ends lost 3 bases at V and 0 bases at J; junction bases unmatched: 4. Germline CDR1 is GTSNPN and CDR2 is SVGIG (reference sequence). The CDR3 spans 15 residues. This chain's CDR3 is CAWSTGTGVNTEAFF. DNA for the CDR3: TGTGCCTGGAGCACCGGGACAGGGGTGAACACTGAAGCTTTCTTT. The full variable domain, in which reference TRBV30 and TRBJ1-1 provide the parts outside the CDR3, is SQTIHQWPATLVQPVGSPLSLECTVEGTSNPNLYWYRQAAGRGLQLLFYSVGIGQISSEVPQNLSASRPQDRQFILSSKKLLLSDSGFYLCAWSTGTGVNTEAFFGQGTRLTVV.

V gene TRBV11-2 combines with J gene TRBJ1-1; D uncertain. The germline V and J ends were trimmed by 2 bases and 3 bases, with 7 bases remaining between them. The CDR3 covers 13 residues. Germline assignment: CDR1 SGHAT and CDR2 FQNNGV. CDR3 DNA sequence: TGTGCCAGCAGCTTAATGGAGGACACTGAAGCTTTCTTT. As protein: CASSLMEDTEAFF.

V gene TRBV10-1 combines with J gene TRBJ2-1; TRBD2 aligns across 10 bases. Germline V gene data show CDR1 as WNHNN and CDR2 as SYGVQD (reference sequence). The junction had 3 bases not matched to a gene; V was cut back by 3 bases and J by 1 base. The CDR3 loop spans 16 amino acids. The CDR3 bases are TGCGCCAGCAGTGACTTACTAGCGGGGTCCTACAATGAGCAGTTCTTC. Its translation: CASSDLLAGSYNEQFF.

The genes are TRBV10-3 and TRBJ2-7; TRBD2 agrees at 8 bases. CDR3 length: 16 amino acids. The V and J ends lost 0 bases and 3 bases, in that order; junction bases with no gene match: 7. Germline V gene data show CDR1 as ENHRY and CDR2 as SYGVKD. The CDR3 spells CAISESRSGGIYEQYF. The CDR3 region has the DNA TGTGCCATCAGTGAGTCGAGAAGCGGGGGAATCTACGAGCAGTACTTC.

This clone was detected only a few times. At one end, the junction sequence differs from germline, possibly due to a read error. For the CDR3, the DNA is TGTGCCAGCCGTGAAACAGGGACGGGCTCGGGTACGCAGTATTTT. Protein sequence: CASRETGTGSGTQYF. V usage is TRBV6-1 and J usage is TRBJ2-3; TRBD1 might be the D (6 bases). Germline V lookup: CDR1 MNHNS, CDR2 SASEGT. The CDR3 totals 15 residues.

In its sample, this clone was seen once. V is TRBV9 and J is TRBJ1-5; the match to TRBD1 covers 7 bases. Per the germline V gene, CDR1 is SGDLS and CDR2 is YYNGEE. The CDR3 covers 14 residues. V lost 4 bases, J lost 6 bases, and 7 bases stayed unmatched. The CDR3 DNA reads as TGTGCCAGCAGCCCCCGACAGGGACCTCAGCCCCAGCATTTT. Amino acid sequence: CASSPRQGPQPQHF. Supplemented by reference TRBV9 and TRBJ1-5, the full variable domain reads DSGVTQTPKHLITATGQRVTLRCSPRSGDLSVYWYQQSLDQGLQFLIQYYNGEERAKGNILERFSAQQFPDLHSELNLSSLELGDSALYFCASSPRQGPQPQHFGDGTRLSIL.

The V and J genes are TRBV15 and TRBJ2-2, with a weak D call TRBD1 (6 bases). Germline V gene lookup returns CDR1 LNHNV and CDR2 YYDKDF (reference sequence). V was shortened by 4 bases and J by 4 bases, with 22 bases between the two germline ends. The CDR3 spans 18 residues. The CDR3 reads CATSKDRQGLALTGELFF. CDR3 DNA: TGTGCCACCAGCAAAGACCGGCAGGGGCTAGCCCTCACCGGGGAGCTGTTTTTT.